The 9 T cell receptor beta chains below all came from one sample that was sequenced in a study of T cells expressing NK-cell markers. Following a re-call of the 5' RACE reads, TCRdb has one entry per CDR3 protein and lacks DNA. Seen in this sample are about 160,000 distinct CDR3 sequences; the ten most common clones hold 20% to 25%. The material sequenced was blood T cells: a sorted CD56 or NKG2C T cell subset, CD4+ or CD8+ T cells, or bulk PBMC T cells (not recorded which). Receptor source: a man aged 18-75 years in good health.

The chain links TRBV2 to TRBJ2-7; TCRdb lists TRBD1, though no DNA is available to test this call. Germline assignment: CDR1 SNHLY and CDR2 FYNNEI. The CDR3 length is 15 residues. CDR3 loop: CASGKTGESSYEQYF. Combining the CDR3 with reference TRBV2 and TRBJ2-7 gives the whole variable domain EPEVTQTPSHQVTQMGQEVILRCVPISNHLYFYWYRQILGQKVEFLVSFYNNEISEKSEIFDDQFSVERPDGSNFTLKIRSTKLEDSAMYFCASGKTGESSYEQYFGPGTRLTVT.

This CDR3 reads CASGLVTPRVSYEQYF. The chain links TRBV12-5 to TRBJ2-7; TCRdb's D call, TRBD2, is unchecked because there is no DNA. This CDR3 has 16 residues. The V gene's germline CDR1 is LGHNT and CDR2 FRNRAP.

J is TRBJ2-7 and V is TRBV28. This CDR3 region has 13 residues. CDR1 and CDR2 (germline): MDHEN, SYDVKM. CDR3 amino acids: CASRSGISYEQYF.

The rearrangement uses TRBV2 and TRBJ1-4; TCRdb returns TRBD1, unconfirmable since there is no DNA. From germline, CDR1 is SNHLY and CDR2 FYNNEI. The CDR3 consists of 15 residues. The CDR3 loop is CASRKTSTDNEKLFF.

The chain employs TRBV3-1 and TRBJ1-2; as DNA is missing, the TRBD1 call by TCRdb cannot be tested. The CDR3 sequence is 14 residues long. Germline CDR1 LGHDT, CDR2 YNNKEL (reference sequence). The CDR3 loop reads CASSDKTGIYGYTF.

The genes are TRBV6-5 and TRBJ2-5; TCRdb picks TRBD2, but there is no DNA to check that call. The CDR3 is 17 amino acids. CDR1 and CDR2 from the germline V gene are MNHEY and SVGAGI. The CDR3 loop reads CASSYWFSERGEETQYF.

V gene TRBV28 combines with J gene TRBJ2-2; the TRBD1 assignment by TCRdb is unverifiable without DNA. The V gene's germline CDR1 is MDHEN and CDR2 SYDVKM. This CDR3 comprises 16 residues. The CDR3 loop reads CASSLLGGRGTGELFF.

The chain uses TRBV2 and TRBJ2-7; TCRdb's assignment of TRBD1 cannot be checked, as there is no DNA. This CDR3 spans 14 amino acids. Germline V gene lookup returns CDR1 SNHLY and CDR2 FYNNEI. The CDR3 sequence is CASSGTGQGGEQYF.

The rearrangement uses TRBV27 and TRBJ1-2; TCRdb's D call of TRBD1 is untestable without DNA. The CDR3 covers 14 residues. The germline gives CDR1 MNHEY, CDR2 SMNVEV (reference sequence). The chain's CDR3 is CATSSGTGYYGYTF.